This T cell receptor beta chain was identified during a study of blood T cell repertoires in COVID-19. Turning to the study itself: Spain, Italy and the United States supplied samples that represented acute and convalescent COVID-19.

Trimming cost V 5 bases and J 3 bases, with 13 bases left between them. The CDR3 is made up of 14 amino acids. Germline CDR1 reads SGHAT; CDR2 reads FQNNGV. Authors' processing steps: Amplification with reference gene primers provided the estimates of nucleated cell counts. Generated by immunoSEQ multiplex PCR, the TCRdb table keeps only in-frame clones and is missing some. V and J calls and clone size are those listed in that table; D and trimming were worked out from the DNA. Among approximately 140,000 clones listed, approximately 86% were seen once. This study enrolled people aged roughly 18 to 90 from approximately 25 US geographic areas. Participants' reported clinical history set cohort assignment.

The V call is TRBV11-2, the J call TRBJ1-1; possibly TRBD1 for D (5 bases). This clonotype was sampled from a woman in her fifties or sixties who had recovered from COVID-19. Sequencing input: PBMCs or T cells enriched from blood (not recorded which). The CDR3 nucleotides are TGTGCCAGCAGCCAAACGACAGAGTACACTGAAGCTTTCTTT. This gives the protein CASSQTTEYTEAFF. The variable domain in full, with the rest retrieved from reference TRBV11-2 and TRBJ1-1, is EAGVAQSPRYKIIEKRQSVAFWCNPISGHATLYWYQQILGQGPKLLIQFQNNGVVDDSQLPKDRFSAERLKGVDSTLKIQPAKLEDSAVYLCASSQTTEYTEAFFGQGTRLTVV.